What follows describes a single T cell receptor beta chain. No antigen is known for it. There are 13 residues in the CDR3. With 4 bases removed from V and 8 bases from J, the gap between germline ends came to 12 bases. The germline V gene has CDR1 SGHAT and CDR2 FQNNGV. This record comes from a study of T cells after yellow fever vaccination. Study-level findings and limits: Subsequent to the booster, the majority of primary-vaccination clones reappeared (around 96% CD4, 70% to 90% CD8).

UMIs were added to TCR cDNA along with a universal primer site when it was made by 5'RACE template switching. Using its own MiXCR run on the 5' RACE reads, TCRdb lists one record per CDR3 protein. The data contain some 300,000 distinct CDR3 sequences, roughly 8.4% of them singletons. The sequence derives from a young man who received the YFV17D yellow fever vaccine. This material consisted of PBMCs, taken about 49 days after the first yellow fever vaccination. The V and J genes are TRBV11-2 and TRBJ2-1, with a weak D call TRBD2 (6 bases). The CDR3 DNA is TGTGCCAGCAGCTCCGGGACTCTAGATGAGCAGTTCTTC. Protein product: CASSSGTLDEQFF.